The entry below describes one T cell receptor (beta chain). This entry is derived from a study of CD8+ T cells in alopecia areata. Reverse transcribed after extraction, RNA yielded cDNA as the sequencing template. Some clones are missing from TCRdb's copy, which holds only in-frame ones; the method was immunoSEQ multiplex PCR. The sample contains under 300,000 clones, roughly two thirds of which appear only once. This receptor was obtained from a human donor with alopecia areata. Source: CD4+ T cells sorted from blood, taken at week 0.

The CDR3 is CASSVVSRAGELFF. CDR3 coding DNA: TGTGCCAGCAGCGTAGTGAGCAGGGCCGGGGAGCTGTTTTTT. This chain joins TRBV9 and TRBJ2-2; D might be TRBD1 (5 bases). CDR3 size: 14 residues. Trimming took 0 bases from V and 6 from J, leaving 9 bases between them. Germline CDR1 is SGDLS and CDR2 is YYNGEE. The variable domain in full, with the rest retrieved from reference TRBV9 and TRBJ2-2, is DSGVTQTPKHLITATGQRVTLRCSPRSGDLSVYWYQQSLDQGLQFLIQYYNGEERAKGNILERFSAQQFPDLHSELNLSSLELGDSALYFCASSVVSRAGELFFGEGSRLTVL.